The 27 T cell receptor beta chains given below trace back to one sample, sequenced in a study of spatial heterogeneity in lung cancer. General study results and limits: Within tumors, counts of expanded alpha and beta TCRs tracked tumor mutation counts.

In TCRdb, the 5' RACE reads were re-called with MiXCR into one record per CDR3 protein. Among 12,000 or so distinct CDR3 sequences listed, more than 12% were seen once. This sample's time point: sample taken at primary tumor resection. Which antigens these TCRs recognize remains unknown. Sequencing was performed on lung tumor tissue, taken at surgery. The receptors stem from a male donor with early-stage non-small cell lung cancer.

There are many counts of this clonotype. V and J are TRBV15 and TRBJ1-2; D is perhaps TRBD1 (5 bases). V gave up 1 base and J gave up 7 bases, with 10 bases separating them. There are 13 residues in the CDR3. In germline, CDR1 is LNHNV, CDR2 YYDKDF (reference sequence). In nucleotides, the CDR3 is TGTGCCACCAGCAGAGTCAGGGAGTGTGGCTACACCTTC. Its protein product is CATSRVRECGYTF.

This rearrangement joins TRBV28 to TRBJ2-1; TRBD2 matches 7 bases. This CDR3 region has 15 residues. Unmatched junction bases numbered 13, after V lost 4 bases and J lost 10 bases. The germline V gene has CDR1 MDHEN and CDR2 SYDVKM. As DNA, the CDR3 is TGTGCCAGCAGTTCGCCGGGAGGCCCACTTTGGGAGCAGTTCTTC. Its protein is CASSSPGGPLWEQFF.

This clonotype came up many times. The J gene is TRBJ2-2, the V gene TRBV15, with 12 positions matching TRBD2. Germline CDR1 LNHNV, CDR2 YYDKDF (reference sequence). This CDR3 contains 16 residues. J lost 5 bases, V lost 6 bases, and 7 bases had no gene match. CDR3 coding DNA: TGTGCCACCAGGGGGCTAGCGGGAGGGCGGACCGGGGAGCTGTTTTTT. It specifies CATRGLAGGRTGELFF.

The chain is built from TRBV6-5 and TRBJ2-5; TRBD1 might be the D (7 bases). The CDR3 length is 12 residues. Trimming removed 6 bases from V and 4 bases from J, with 9 bases in between. Germline values: CDR1 MNHEY, CDR2 SVGAGI. In DNA, the CDR3 is TGTGCCAGCAGGCGGGACAGAGAGACCCAGTACTTC. Its protein is CASRRDRETQYF.

The rearrangement joins TRBV18 to TRBJ1-2; D gene unclear. CDR1 KGHSH and CDR2 LQKENI come from the germline V gene. The CDR3 is 13 residues long. Trimming removed 0 bases from V and 1 base from J, with 3 bases in between. The CDR3 region has the DNA TGTGCCAGCTCACCACCCTTTAACTATGGCTACACCTTC. Translation: CASSPPFNYGYTF. Complete variable domain (other parts from reference TRBV18 and TRBJ1-2): NAGVMQNPRHLVRRRGQEARLRCSPMKGHSHVYWYRQLPEEGLKFMVYLQKENIIDESGMPKERFSAEFPKEGPSILRIQQVVRGDSAAYFCASSPPFNYGYTFGSGTRLTVV.

This clonotype appeared a few times. The V call is TRBV12-3 or TRBV12-4, the J call TRBJ2-6, with 9 bases matching TRBD2. The CDR3 consists of 19 residues. The V and J ends lost 2 bases and 2 bases, in that order; junction bases with no gene match: 10. CDR3 nucleotide sequence: TGTGCCAGCAGTTTAATTACTAGCGGGCTTAAGGCTGGGGCCAACGTCCTGACTTTC. Translation gives CASSLITSGLKAGANVLTF.

By share of the sample, this clonotype is large (0.1 to 1%). In DNA form, the CDR3 reads TGTGCCAGCAGCTTTACGGGACTTCTCTACAATGAGCAGTTCTTC. Encoded protein: CASSFTGLLYNEQFF. V gene TRBV5-6 combines with J gene TRBJ2-1; weak D call: TRBD2 (6 bases). The CDR3 runs to 15 residues. CDR1 is SGHDT and CDR2 is YYEEEE in the germline V gene. V lost 2 bases and J lost 3, with 12 bases in between.

This chain connects TRBV27 to TRBJ2-3; no clear D gene. CDR3 size: 13 residues. In germline, CDR1 is MNHEY, CDR2 SMNVEV (reference sequence). Trimming stripped 3 bases from V and 3 bases from J, with 7 bases between. CDR3 in DNA: TGTGCCAGCAGTTTCCAAGGAACAGATACGCAGTATTTT. It is translated as CASSFQGTDTQYF.

This clonotype has at least ten counts. The chain uses TRBV30 and TRBJ1-4; D call uncertain. CDR1 is GTSNPN and CDR2 is SVGIG in the germline V gene (reference sequence). The CDR3 has 12 residues. The V gene lost 3 bases and the J gene lost 8 bases, with 10 bases spanning the gap. The CDR3 is CAWSQLREKLFF. CDR3 sequence (DNA): TGTGCCTGGAGCCAACTTAGGGAAAAACTGTTTTTT.

The V and J genes are TRBV20-1 and TRBJ2-7; TRBD1 or TRBD2 may be the D gene (5 bases each). V was pared by 5 bases and J by 2 bases, with 19 bases between. The CDR3 has 15 residues. Germline assignment: CDR1 DFQATT and CDR2 SNEGSKA (reference sequence). In DNA, the CDR3 is TGCAGTGCTGGTGACCGGGGCGGCCACCCCTACGAGCAGTACTTC. Translated: CSAGDRGGHPYEQYF.

The J gene is TRBJ1-5, the V gene TRBV20-1; TRBD1 is a possible D gene (6 bases). Trimming took 0 bases from V and 3 from J, leaving 18 bases between them. CDR1 DFQATT and CDR2 SNEGSKA come from the germline V gene (reference sequence). CDR3 length: 17 amino acids. CDR3 protein: CSARELTATGVNQPQHF. The CDR3 DNA is TGCAGTGCTAGAGAATTAACGGCGACAGGAGTCAATCAGCCCCAGCATTTT.

The chain is built from TRBV20-1 and TRBJ1-3; D gene uncertain. V was cut by 6 bases and J by 5 bases, with 11 bases left in between. This CDR3 comprises 12 residues. Germline V gene lookup returns CDR1 DFQATT and CDR2 SNEGSKA (reference sequence). The CDR3 loop is CSATVARNTIYF. For the CDR3, the DNA is TGCAGTGCAACAGTAGCCCGAAACACCATATATTTT.

In this sample, this clonotype turned up a few times. CDR3 residues: CASSLGRGADTQYF. CDR3 DNA: TGTGCCAGCAGCTTAGGCAGGGGAGCAGATACGCAGTATTTT. The genes are TRBV7-2 and TRBJ2-3; possible D gene TRBD1, 6 bases. This CDR3 contains 14 residues. The germline CDR1 and CDR2 sequences are SGHTA and FQGNSA. Trimming stripped 1 base from V and 4 bases from J, with 9 bases between.

This clonotype was picked up many times. The chain has TRBV5-6 and TRBJ2-3, with a weak D call TRBD2 (5 bases). Per the germline V gene, CDR1 is SGHDT and CDR2 is YYEEEE. Between the trimmed V and J ends, which lost 3 bases and 3 bases, there was a span of 23 bases. CDR3 size: 18 residues. The CDR3 nucleotides read TGTGCCAGCAGCTCCTCCGCGAGGGCTCGTCGGTGGACAGATACGCAGTATTTT. Its translation: CASSSSARARRWTDTQYF.

CDR3 in amino acids: CASSQMGAAMNTEAFF. The CDR3 nucleotides read TGCGCCAGCAGCCAAATGGGGGCGGCGATGAACACTGAAGCTTTCTTT. V usage is TRBV4-3 and J usage is TRBJ1-1; weak D call: TRBD1 (6 bases). The CDR3 sequence is 16 residues long. Germline V gene data show CDR1 as LGHNA and CDR2 as YSLEER. V was cut by 2 bases and J by 0 bases, with 13 bases left in between.

This clonotype was observed at least ten times. CDR3 protein: CASTPQSDTQYF. The CDR3 DNA reads TGTGCCAGCACCCCTCAGTCAGATACGCAGTATTTT. The J gene is TRBJ2-3, the V gene TRBV7-9; D unresolved. CDR3 length: 12 residues. The V and J ends lost 7 bases and 4 bases respectively, with 9 bases between them. Germline V gene sequence: CDR1 SEHNR, CDR2 FQNEAQ (reference sequence).

The sample holds a few counts of this clonotype. V and J are TRBV7-9 and TRBJ1-5, with D possibly matching TRBD1 (6 bases). The CDR3 is 16 residues long. V dropped 1 base and J dropped 6 bases, with 16 bases sitting between them. Germline CDR1 SEHNR, CDR2 FQNEAQ (reference sequence). For the CDR3, the DNA is TGTGCCAGCAGCTTAGGAGGATCGGGGGGGCTTCAGCCCCAGCATTTT. This sequence encodes CASSLGGSGGLQPQHF.

This clonotype was detected many times. The rearrangement uses TRBV7-2 and TRBJ1-5; tentatively, D is TRBD1 (6 bases). V was pared by 5 bases and J by 2 bases, with 13 bases between. Germline V gene lookup returns CDR1 SGHTA and CDR2 FQGNSA. The length of the CDR3 is 15 residues. The DNA of the CDR3 is TGTGCCAGCAGCCAACTGCCAGGGGGCAATCAGCCCCAGCATTTT. Translated: CASSQLPGGNQPQHF.

In this sample, this clonotype turned up many times. The chain recombines TRBV11-3 with TRBJ2-7; D not certain. This CDR3 region has 12 residues. Germline lookup yields CDR1 SGHNT and CDR2 YENEEA. The ends were cut back, 6 bases at V and 5 bases at J, with 11 bases in the middle. The CDR3 spells CASSAGPNEQYF. The CDR3 region has the DNA TGTGCCAGCAGTGCCGGCCCTAACGAGCAGTACTTC.

This clonotype is categorized as medium-sized. The chain carries TRBV5-5 and TRBJ1-1; D gene unclear. The V end was cut by 0 bases, the J end by 2 bases, with 14 bases between. The CDR3 totals 16 residues. Germline values: CDR1 SGHKS, CDR2 YYEKEE (reference sequence). The CDR3 DNA reads TGTGCCAGCAGCTTGGCCGAAGAGGTTCCAAACACTGAAGCTTTCTTT. It encodes CASSLAEEVPNTEAFF. Together with reference TRBV5-5 and TRBJ1-1, the CDR3 gives the full variable domain: DAGVTQSPTHLIKTRGQQVTLRCSPISGHKSVSWYQQVLGQGPQFIFQYYEKEERGRGNFPDRFSARQFPNYSSELNVNALLLGDSALYLCASSLAEEVPNTEAFFGQGTRLTVV.

There are many counts of this clonotype. The V gene is TRBV7-2, the J gene TRBJ2-3, with D uncertain. The V end lost 4 bases, the J end lost 4 bases, and 0 bases lay between the germline ends. Germline-derived CDR1 and CDR2 are SGHTA and FQGNSA. This CDR3 comprises 10 residues. This CDR3 is CASSSDTQYF. The DNA of the CDR3 is TGTGCCAGCAGCTCAGATACGCAGTATTTT.

Within the sample, this clonotype is large. As DNA, the CDR3 is TGCAGCGTTGCACTAGCGGGGACCTACGAGCAGTACTTC. Translating it yields CSVALAGTYEQYF. The chain has TRBV29-1 and TRBJ2-7; 10 bases map to TRBD2. This CDR3 has 13 amino acids. V was clipped by 4 bases and J by 2 bases; unmatched bases: 2. In germline, CDR1 is SQVTM, CDR2 ANQGSEA.

This clonotype was seen ten or more times. This chain links TRBV19 with TRBJ1-1; TRBD1 is a possible D gene (5 bases). The V end was cut by 0 bases, the J end by 4 bases, with 9 bases between. Germline V lookup: CDR1 LNHDA, CDR2 SQIVND (reference sequence). The CDR3 is 14 residues long. CDR3 sequence (DNA): TGTGCCAGTAGTATAGACCCCAGGGTCACTGAAGCTTTCTTT. Translated: CASSIDPRVTEAFF.

This clonotype was counted between two and nine times. V and J are TRBV20-1 and TRBJ2-7; no reliable D call. The germline CDR1 and CDR2 sequences are DFQATT and SNEGSKA (reference sequence). The CDR3 is 12 residues long. V lost 7 bases to trimming and J lost 4 bases, with 14 bases between them. CDR3: CSVWPSTYEQYF. In DNA, the CDR3 is TGCAGTGTATGGCCGTCGACTTACGAGCAGTACTTC.

This clonotype was recorded a few times. The rearrangement uses TRBV6-2 or TRBV6-3 and TRBJ1-1, with 11 bases fitting TRBD1. Germline V gene data show CDR1 as MNHEY and CDR2 as SVGEGT. The V segment lost 0 bases and the J segment 1 base; nucleotides outside the gene matches: 10. The CDR3 length is 19 residues. CDR3 bases: TGTGCCAGCAGTTACTCGTCAGGACAGGGGGCGCTTCCGAACACTGAAGCTTTCTTT. This translates into CASSYSSGQGALPNTEAFF.

This clonotype is judged medium-sized. The J gene is TRBJ1-1, the V gene TRBV20-1; D might be TRBD1 (5 bases). Germline lookup yields CDR1 DFQATT and CDR2 SNEGSKA (reference sequence). CDR3 length: 16 residues. The V end lost 0 bases, the J end lost 1 base, and 15 bases lay between the germline ends. CDR3 DNA sequence: TGCAGTGCTAGAGATCTTTGGGGCACTGGGAACACTGAAGCTTTCTTT. Its translation: CSARDLWGTGNTEAFF.

Concerning this clonotype: This may be a read error: a much more frequent sequence differs by one nucleotide. The gene calls are TRBV29-1 and TRBJ2-7; D call uncertain. CDR3 length equals 11 residues. The germline V gene encodes CDR1 SQVTM and CDR2 ANQGSEA. CDR3 sequence: CSVQQSYELYF. Here the CDR3 DNA reads TGCAGCGTTCAACAGTCCTACGAGCTGTACTTC.